Below, 10 T cell receptor beta chains from the same sample are listed, as sequenced in a study of T cell repertoires in cytomegalovirus infection. The antigens these receptors bind are not known. From the reads, TCRdb called clonotypes with MiXCR, one entry per CDR3 protein. The sample lists around 100,000 distinct CDR3 sequences, roughly 39% occurring once. Specimen: CD8+ T cells from cultured PBMCs, collected from culture after CMV antigen stimulation. These receptors were obtained from a human donor in good health (CMV status not recorded). Some clones in this sample may be carry-over from other donors' samples.

The rearrangement uses TRBV12-3 or TRBV12-4 and TRBJ1-1; 7 bases match TRBD1. The V and J ends lost 6 bases and 4 bases, in that order; junction bases with no gene match: 8. The CDR3 sequence is 14 residues long. CDR3 sequence: CASSVGGWSTEAFF. The CDR3, as DNA: TGTGCCAGCAGCGTAGGGGGCTGGAGCACTGAAGCTTTCTTT.

Regarding this clonotype: This may come from a read error, since a much larger clone is one base off. The chain links TRBV12-3 or TRBV12-4 to TRBJ2-5; D unresolved. This CDR3 contains 13 residues. The V gene lost 2 bases and the J gene lost 4 bases, with 8 bases spanning the gap. The CDR3 region has the DNA TGTGCCAGCAGTTTAACGGTCGGAGAGACCCAGTACTTC. Its protein is CASSLTVGETQYF.

This clonotype was counted a few times. As DNA, the CDR3 is TGTGCCAGCAGCCAATTGGGGGACTTACATAGTCAGGCTTTCTTT. It specifies CASSQLGDLHSQAFF. The chain employs TRBV28 and TRBJ1-1, with D tentatively TRBD1 (5 bases). Germline V gene sequence: CDR1 MDHEN, CDR2 SYDVKM. Trimming stripped 6 bases from V and 11 bases from J, with 25 bases between. This CDR3 has 15 amino acids.

The chain couples TRBV19 to TRBJ1-1, with no clear D. V was clipped by 10 bases and J by 7 bases, with 13 bases between them. The CDR3 contains 11 residues. Germline CDR1 LNHDA, CDR2 SQIVND (reference sequence). DNA for the CDR3: TGTGCCACCATTTGGGGAGGTGAAGCTTTCTTT. It translates to CATIWGGEAFF.

This chain connects TRBV7-9 to TRBJ2-3, with TRBD2 as a possible D gene (6 bases). The germline gives CDR1 SEHNR, CDR2 FQNEAQ (reference sequence). The CDR3 is made up of 15 amino acids. Trimming pared 2 bases from V and 4 bases from J, leaving 13 bases between. The CDR3 is CASSLLLSSADTQYF. CDR3 DNA: TGTGCCAGCAGCTTACTTCTGTCTAGCGCAGATACGCAGTATTTT.

The CDR3 DNA reads as TGTGCCAGCAGCTACTCCGGAGAGACCCAGTACTTC. Translation gives CASSYSGETQYF. This chain links TRBV7-9 with TRBJ2-5; no firm D call. Per germline, CDR1 SEHNR and CDR2 FQNEAQ (reference sequence). The CDR3 is 12 residues long. V lost 4 bases to trimming and J lost 4 bases, with 7 bases between them.

This clonotype was found a few times. The chain couples TRBV5-5 to TRBJ2-2, with D possibly TRBD1 on 5 matching bases. Looked up from germline, CDR1 is SGHKS and CDR2 is YYEKEE (reference sequence). This CDR3 is built from 16 residues. V gave up 1 base and J gave up 4 bases, with 14 bases separating them. The CDR3 is CASSLYQGGGTGELFF. CDR3 nucleotides: TGTGCCAGCAGCTTGTACCAGGGCGGTGGCACCGGGGAGCTGTTTTTT.

This clonotype was picked up a small number of times. The J gene is TRBJ2-5, the V gene TRBV7-8; D assignment may be TRBD1 or TRBD2 (5 bases each). V was trimmed by 2 bases and J by 1 base, leaving 14 bases between them. This CDR3 comprises 16 residues. Per the germline V gene, CDR1 is SGHVS and CDR2 is FQNEAQ. CDR3 in amino acids: CASSLLPGLGQETQYF. CDR3 sequence (DNA): TGTGCCAGCAGCTTACTTCCGGGGCTAGGCCAAGAGACCCAGTACTTC.

This chain joins TRBV27 and TRBJ1-2; D remains ambiguous. Germline V gene lookup returns CDR1 MNHEY and CDR2 SMNVEV (reference sequence). Trimming cost V 5 bases and J 3 bases, with 10 bases left between them. The CDR3 is 13 amino acids. The CDR3 sequence: CASSIGRDYGYTF. The CDR3 coding sequence is TGTGCCAGCAGTATCGGACGGGACTATGGCTACACCTTC.

This clonotype appeared a single time. The chain combines TRBV11-2 with TRBJ2-3; 7 bases agree with TRBD2. The CDR3 is 17 amino acids. V was pared by 2 bases and J by 1 base, with 9 bases of the junction left unmatched. Germline-derived CDR1 and CDR2 are SGHAT and FQNNGV. The CDR3 DNA reads TGTGCCAGCAGCTTAAATGCGGGAGCGACCGGCACAGATACGCAGTATTTT. Encoded protein: CASSLNAGATGTDTQYF.